This TCR beta chain was observed in a study of blood T cell repertoires in COVID-19. Study in general: The United States, Italy and Spain were the sources of the acute and convalescent COVID-19 samples. In each case, the material was cDNA or gDNA derived from T cells, B-cell-depleted T cells, or PBMCs.

As handled by the study authors: By means of reference gene primer amplification, nucleated cell counts were estimated. Generated by immunoSEQ multiplex PCR, the TCRdb table keeps only in-frame clones and is missing some. The V and J calls and clone size were taken over from that table, and D and trimming were inferred from the DNA. The table lists some 200,000 clones, 65% to 85% of them singletons. This clone was seen a handful of times. At the DNA level, this CDR3 is encoded by other sequences in the same sample as well. Specimen: peripheral blood. The sequence was collected from a human donor in a cohort sampled during active COVID-19.

The DNA of the CDR3 is TGTGCCAGTAGTATCCAGGGGGCAACTAATGAAAAACTGTTTTTT. This gives the protein CASSIQGATNEKLFF. The chain has TRBV19 and TRBJ1-4; 7 nucleotides match TRBD1. There are 15 residues in the CDR3. Per the germline V gene, CDR1 is LNHDA and CDR2 is SQIVND (reference sequence). The trim removed 3 bases at V and 0 bases at J, leaving 1 base unmatched. Full variable domain (rest looked up from reference TRBV19 and TRBJ1-4): DGGITQSPKYLFRKEGQNVTLSCEQNLNHDAMYWYRQDPGQGLRLIYYSQIVNDFQKGDIAEGYSVSREKKESFPLTVTSAQKNPTAFYLCASSIQGATNEKLFFGSGTQLSVL.